This TCR beta chain appears in the sequencing data of a study of tumor and adjacent non-tumor tissue in lung cancer. Across the whole study: The cohort had around twelve adenocarcinoma, 2 squamous cell and 1 small cell patients. Stage I to III disease affected 10 men and 5 women aged roughly 30 to 80. Study-wide results and caveats: Top 100 clones took a larger repertoire share in normal lung. Compared with tumor, normal lung showed significantly lower TCR diversity.

CDR3 length: 15 amino acids. Germline lookup yields CDR1 SNHLY and CDR2 FYNNEI. V shed 3 bases, J shed 4 bases, and the junction held 5 bases outside the gene matches. This clonotype was seen at least ten times. The antigen remains undetermined. The library came from three nested PCR rounds adapted from ARM-PCR protocols. TCRdb passed the multiplex PCR reads through MiXCR, listing each CDR3 protein once. Of tens of thousands of distinct CDR3 sequences detected, 67% appear once; the ten largest clones hold around 16%. No cell sorting was done before RNA was extracted from the tissue. The chain is built from TRBV2 and TRBJ2-7; 11 nucleotides align to TRBD2. The TCR originated in a man in his sixties with non-small cell lung cancer. Sequenced material: lung tumor tissue. The DNA of the CDR3 is TGTGCCAGCAGTGAGTGGTCTAGCGGGGGGTACGAGCAGTACTTC. It encodes CASSEWSSGGYEQYF.